A single T cell receptor beta chain is shown here with its context. Its antigen is not identified. Treatment reported: roughly 10-day PBMC culture with coronavirus spike peptide pools or control peptides (ViraFEST assay). These data come from a study of vaccination and CD4 T cells after COVID-19. Cultured CD4+ T cell DNA was sequenced using the Oncomine TCR Beta short-read assay. Using its own MiXCR run on the PCR reads, TCRdb lists one record per CDR3 protein. Found here are over 8,500 distinct CDR3 sequences, approximately 70% of them singletons; the top ten hold 12%. The sequence derives from a human donor who had recovered from COVID-19. The sequenced sample consisted of CD4+ T cells from blood, cultured in vitro.

CDR3 in DNA: TGCAGTGCTAGAGACCAAATCGACCCTTATGGCTACACCTTC. As protein: CSARDQIDPYGYTF. The V call is TRBV20-1, the J call TRBJ1-2; D is ambiguous. Trimming removed 0 bases at V and 5 bases at J, with 13 bases between. The CDR3 length is 14 residues. The germline CDR1 and CDR2 sequences are DFQATT and SNEGSKA (reference sequence).